Only one count was recorded for the clone carrying this T cell receptor (beta chain). Here immunoSEQ multiplex PCR was the method, and the copy in TCRdb shows in-frame clones only, minus some. The profile covers under 150,000 clones, with 75% to 90% appearing a single time and 5% taken by the ten largest. These data come from a study of Ad26.COV2.S vaccination and SARS-CoV-2 variants. This material consisted of peripheral blood, taken after recovery from COVID-19. The sequence derives from a human donor who had recovered from COVID-19.

The CDR3 sequence: CASSPGAGEQYF. Here the CDR3 DNA reads TGTGCCAGCAGCCCAGGGGCCGGCGAGCAGTACTTC. This chain joins TRBV6-2 or TRBV6-3 and TRBJ2-7; a weak D match, TRBD1 (6 bases). V was trimmed by 6 bases and J by 6 bases, leaving 12 bases between them. CDR3 length: 12 residues. In germline, CDR1 is MNHEY, CDR2 SVGEGT.